This T cell receptor beta chain was retrieved from a study of shared clonotypes between healthy human individuals. Study conclusions and caveats: Of the naive CD4 clonotypes, roughly 5.2% were shared across several donors.

About this clone: Its antigen is still unknown.

The CDR3 extends over 12 amino acids. V lost 8 bases and J lost 9; bases outside the gene matches: 7. CDR1 SGHRS and CDR2 YFSETQ come from the germline V gene. Repertoires were generated with immunoSEQ multiplex PCR, while TCRdb's copy carries only in-frame clones and drops some. The repertoire holds roughly 1,500,000 clones, with just under 99% as singletons. This receptor was obtained from a man younger than 45 in good health. Sequenced: naive CD4+ T cells sorted from blood. Subset specified: CD45RA+ positively selected. The chain recombines TRBV5-1 with TRBJ2-1, with 8 bases that match TRBD1. In nucleotides, the CDR3 is TGCGCCAGTAACCTACAGGGGGGTGAGCAGTTCTTC. Amino acid sequence: CASNLQGGEQFF.